The following is a T cell receptor (beta chain) sequence with its context. Its antigen is not identified. The assay was immunoSEQ multiplex PCR, and TCRdb's table has in-frame clones only and misses some. The table records roughly 42,000 clones, over 55% of them present only once. This sample is drawn from a study of PD-1 blockade in classical Hodgkin lymphoma. Every patient experienced relapse after autologous stem cell transplantation, and brentuximab vedotin exposure varied. The study, taken as a whole, reports: Later analyses included only patients treated at least 1 year post-ASCT. When set against healthy donors, newly diagnosed patients were reported to show lower baseline TCR diversity. Complete responders' baseline diversity resembled that of newly diagnosed patients. A significant rise in TCR diversity was seen by C4D1 for CD4+ cells but not for CD8+ cells.

CDR1 and CDR2 (germline): LGHNT, FRNRAP. This CDR3 is 15 amino acids long. V shed 7 bases and J shed 3 bases, with 16 bases lying between them. The receptor's source is a human donor with classical Hodgkin lymphoma. Sequenced here: peripheral blood mononuclear cells (PBMCs), sampled at baseline. The chain couples TRBV12-5 to TRBJ1-5, with TRBD1 as a possible D gene (5 bases). The CDR3 DNA follows: TGTGCTAGTGTCAGGGAGGGATTGAACAATCAGCCCCAGCATTTT. As protein: CASVREGLNNQPQHF.